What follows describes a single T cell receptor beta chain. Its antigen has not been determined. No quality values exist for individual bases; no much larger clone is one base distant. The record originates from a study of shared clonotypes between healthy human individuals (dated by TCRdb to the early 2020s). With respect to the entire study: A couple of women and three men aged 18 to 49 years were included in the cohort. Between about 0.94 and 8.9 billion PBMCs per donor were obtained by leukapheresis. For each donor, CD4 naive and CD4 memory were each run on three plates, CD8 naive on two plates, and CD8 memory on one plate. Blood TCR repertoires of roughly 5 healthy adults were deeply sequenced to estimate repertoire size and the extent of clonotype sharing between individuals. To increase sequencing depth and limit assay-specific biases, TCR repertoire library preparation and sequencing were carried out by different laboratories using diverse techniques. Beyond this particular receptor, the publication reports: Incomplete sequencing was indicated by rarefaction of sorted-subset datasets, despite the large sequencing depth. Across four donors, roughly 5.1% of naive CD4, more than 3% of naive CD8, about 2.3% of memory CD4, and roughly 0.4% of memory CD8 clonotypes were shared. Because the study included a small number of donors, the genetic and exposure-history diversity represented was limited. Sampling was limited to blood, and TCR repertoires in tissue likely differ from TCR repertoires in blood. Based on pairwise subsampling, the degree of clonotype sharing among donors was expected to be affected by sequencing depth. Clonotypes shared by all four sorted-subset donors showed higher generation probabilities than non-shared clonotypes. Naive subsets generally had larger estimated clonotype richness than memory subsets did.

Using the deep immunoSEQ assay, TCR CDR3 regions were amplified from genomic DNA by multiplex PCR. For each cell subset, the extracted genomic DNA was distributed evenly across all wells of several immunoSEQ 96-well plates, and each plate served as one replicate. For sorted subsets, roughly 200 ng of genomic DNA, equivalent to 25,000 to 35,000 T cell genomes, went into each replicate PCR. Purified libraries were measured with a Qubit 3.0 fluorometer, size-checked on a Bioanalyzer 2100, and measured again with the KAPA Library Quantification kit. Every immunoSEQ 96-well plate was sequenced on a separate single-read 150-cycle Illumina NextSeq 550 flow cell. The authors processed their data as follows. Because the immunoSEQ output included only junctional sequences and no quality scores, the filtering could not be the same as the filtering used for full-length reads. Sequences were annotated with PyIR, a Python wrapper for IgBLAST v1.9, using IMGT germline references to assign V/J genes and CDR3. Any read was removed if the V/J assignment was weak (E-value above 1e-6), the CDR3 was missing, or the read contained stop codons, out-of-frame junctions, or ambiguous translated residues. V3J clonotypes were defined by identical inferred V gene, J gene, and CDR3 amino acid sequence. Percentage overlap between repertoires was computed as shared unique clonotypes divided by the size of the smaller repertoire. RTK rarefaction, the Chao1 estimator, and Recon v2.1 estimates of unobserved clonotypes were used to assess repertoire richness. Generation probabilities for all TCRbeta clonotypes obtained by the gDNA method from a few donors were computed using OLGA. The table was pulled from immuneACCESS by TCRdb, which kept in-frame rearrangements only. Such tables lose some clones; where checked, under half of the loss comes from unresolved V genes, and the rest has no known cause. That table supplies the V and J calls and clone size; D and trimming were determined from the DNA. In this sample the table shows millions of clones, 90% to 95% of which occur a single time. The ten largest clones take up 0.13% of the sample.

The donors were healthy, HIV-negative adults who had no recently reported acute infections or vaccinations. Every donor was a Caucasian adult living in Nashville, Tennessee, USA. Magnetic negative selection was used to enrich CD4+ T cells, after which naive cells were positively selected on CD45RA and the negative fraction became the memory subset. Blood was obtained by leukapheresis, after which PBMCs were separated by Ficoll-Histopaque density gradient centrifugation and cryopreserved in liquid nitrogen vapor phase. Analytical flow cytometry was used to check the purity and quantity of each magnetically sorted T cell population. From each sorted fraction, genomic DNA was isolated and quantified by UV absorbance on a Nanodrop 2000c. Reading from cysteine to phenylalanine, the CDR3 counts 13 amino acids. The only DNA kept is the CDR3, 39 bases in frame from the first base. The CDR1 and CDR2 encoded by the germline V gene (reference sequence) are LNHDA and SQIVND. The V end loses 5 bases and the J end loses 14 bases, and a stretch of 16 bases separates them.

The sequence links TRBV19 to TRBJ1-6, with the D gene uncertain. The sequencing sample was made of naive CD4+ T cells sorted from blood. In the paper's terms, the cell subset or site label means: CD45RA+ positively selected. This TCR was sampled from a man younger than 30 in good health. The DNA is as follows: TGTGCCAGTAGTCACCGGAACCCGAGGTCCCTCCACTTT. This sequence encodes CASSHRNPRSLHF.